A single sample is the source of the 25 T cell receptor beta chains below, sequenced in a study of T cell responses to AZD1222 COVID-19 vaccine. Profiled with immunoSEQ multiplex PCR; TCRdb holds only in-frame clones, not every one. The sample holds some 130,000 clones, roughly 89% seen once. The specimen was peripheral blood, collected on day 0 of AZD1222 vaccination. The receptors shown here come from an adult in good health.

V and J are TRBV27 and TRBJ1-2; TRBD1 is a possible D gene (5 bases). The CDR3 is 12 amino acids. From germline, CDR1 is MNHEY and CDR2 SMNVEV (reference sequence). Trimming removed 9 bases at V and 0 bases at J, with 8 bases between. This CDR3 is CASGGPNYGYTF. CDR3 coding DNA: TGTGCCAGTGGGGGACCTAACTATGGCTACACCTTC.

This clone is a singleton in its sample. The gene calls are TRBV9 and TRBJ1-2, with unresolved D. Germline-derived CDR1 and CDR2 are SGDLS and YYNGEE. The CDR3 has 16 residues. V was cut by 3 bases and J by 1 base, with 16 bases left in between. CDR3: CASSALIPGLNYGYTF. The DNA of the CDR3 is TGTGCCAGCAGCGCGCTTATTCCTGGCCTTAACTATGGCTACACCTTC. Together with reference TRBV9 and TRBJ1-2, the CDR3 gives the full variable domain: DSGVTQTPKHLITATGQRVTLRCSPRSGDLSVYWYQQSLDQGLQFLIQYYNGEERAKGNILERFSAQQFPDLHSELNLSSLELGDSALYFCASSALIPGLNYGYTFGSGTRLTVV.

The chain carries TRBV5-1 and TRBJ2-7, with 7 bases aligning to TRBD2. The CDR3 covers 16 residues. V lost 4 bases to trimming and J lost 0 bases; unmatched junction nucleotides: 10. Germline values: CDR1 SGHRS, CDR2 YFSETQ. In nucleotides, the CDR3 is TGCGCCAGCAGCCCCCGTGTAGCGGGCAGCTCCTACGAGCAGTACTTC. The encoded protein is CASSPRVAGSSYEQYF.

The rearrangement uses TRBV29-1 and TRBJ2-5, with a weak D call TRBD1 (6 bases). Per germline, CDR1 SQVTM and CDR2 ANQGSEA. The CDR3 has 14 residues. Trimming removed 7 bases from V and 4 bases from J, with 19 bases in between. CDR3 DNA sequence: TGCAGCGCCCCGACAACAGGGATCGGAGAGACCCAGTACTTC. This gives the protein CSAPTTGIGETQYF. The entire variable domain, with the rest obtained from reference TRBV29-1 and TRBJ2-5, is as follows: SAVISQKPSRDICQRGTSLTIQCQVDSQVTMMFWYRQQPGQSLTLIATANQGSEATYESGFVIDKFPISRPNLTFSTLTVSNMSPEDSSIYLCSAPTTGIGETQYFGPGTRLLVL.

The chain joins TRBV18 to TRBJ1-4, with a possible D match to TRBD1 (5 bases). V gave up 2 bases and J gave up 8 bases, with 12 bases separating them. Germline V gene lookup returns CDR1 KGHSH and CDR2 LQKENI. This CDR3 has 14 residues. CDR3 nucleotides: TGTGCCAGCTCACCAGCGGGGCGTGGAGAAAAACTGTTTTTT. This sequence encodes CASSPAGRGEKLFF. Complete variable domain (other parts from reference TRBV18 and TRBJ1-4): NAGVMQNPRHLVRRRGQEARLRCSPMKGHSHVYWYRQLPEEGLKFMVYLQKENIIDESGMPKERFSAEFPKEGPSILRIQQVVRGDSAAYFCASSPAGRGEKLFFGSGTQLSVL.

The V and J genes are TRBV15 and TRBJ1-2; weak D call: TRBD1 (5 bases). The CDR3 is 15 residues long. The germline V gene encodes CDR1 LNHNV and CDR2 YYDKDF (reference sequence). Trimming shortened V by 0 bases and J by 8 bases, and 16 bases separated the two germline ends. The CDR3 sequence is CATSRDPGGAKGYTF. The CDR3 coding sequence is TGTGCCACCAGCAGAGATCCAGGCGGGGCTAAGGGCTACACCTTC.

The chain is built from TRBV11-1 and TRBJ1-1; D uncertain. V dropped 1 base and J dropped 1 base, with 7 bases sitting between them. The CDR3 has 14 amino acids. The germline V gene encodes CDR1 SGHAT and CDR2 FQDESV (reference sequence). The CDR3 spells CASSLDGSNTEAFF. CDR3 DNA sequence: TGTGCCAGCAGCTTAGATGGCTCGAACACTGAAGCTTTCTTT.

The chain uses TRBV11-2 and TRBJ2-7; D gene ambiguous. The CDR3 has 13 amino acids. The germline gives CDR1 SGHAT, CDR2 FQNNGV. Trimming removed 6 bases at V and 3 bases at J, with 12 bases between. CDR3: CASSLNRIYEQYF. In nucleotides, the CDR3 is TGTGCCAGCAGTTTGAATCGGATCTACGAGCAGTACTTC. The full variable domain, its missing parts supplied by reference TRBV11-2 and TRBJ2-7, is EAGVAQSPRYKIIEKRQSVAFWCNPISGHATLYWYQQILGQGPKLLIQFQNNGVVDDSQLPKDRFSAERLKGVDSTLKIQPAKLEDSAVYLCASSLNRIYEQYFGPGTRLTVT.

DNA of the CDR3: TGCGCCAGCAGCTCACCTTTCCCAACTAGCCTCAAAAACTCGGAGACCCAGTACTTC. Translation gives CASSSPFPTSLKNSETQYF. V gene TRBV5-1 combines with J gene TRBJ2-5; D is possibly TRBD2 (6 bases). There are 19 residues in the CDR3. CDR1 is SGHRS, CDR2 YFSETQ, per germline. V lost 3 bases and J lost 5, with 29 bases in between.

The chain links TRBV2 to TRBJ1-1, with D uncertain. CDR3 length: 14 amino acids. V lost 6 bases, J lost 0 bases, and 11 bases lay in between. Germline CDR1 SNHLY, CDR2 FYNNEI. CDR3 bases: TGTGCCAGCAGCCGAATGAATATGAACACTGAAGCTTTCTTT. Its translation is CASSRMNMNTEAFF.

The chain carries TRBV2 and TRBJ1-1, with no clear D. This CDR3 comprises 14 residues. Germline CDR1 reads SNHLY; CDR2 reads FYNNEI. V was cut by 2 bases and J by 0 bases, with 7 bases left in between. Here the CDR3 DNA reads TGTGCCAGCAGTGAACAGACAATGAACACTGAAGCTTTCTTT. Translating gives CASSEQTMNTEAFF. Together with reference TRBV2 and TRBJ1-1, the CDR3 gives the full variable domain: EPEVTQTPSHQVTQMGQEVILRCVPISNHLYFYWYRQILGQKVEFLVSFYNNEISEKSEIFDDQFSVERPDGSNFTLKIRSTKLEDSAMYFCASSEQTMNTEAFFGQGTRLTVV.

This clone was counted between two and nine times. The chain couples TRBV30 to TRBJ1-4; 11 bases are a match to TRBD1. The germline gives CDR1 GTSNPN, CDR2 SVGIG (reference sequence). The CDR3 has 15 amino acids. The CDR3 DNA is TGTGCTCTAAAACGGACAGGGGGCACTAATGAAAAACTGTTTTTT. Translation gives CALKRTGGTNEKLFF.

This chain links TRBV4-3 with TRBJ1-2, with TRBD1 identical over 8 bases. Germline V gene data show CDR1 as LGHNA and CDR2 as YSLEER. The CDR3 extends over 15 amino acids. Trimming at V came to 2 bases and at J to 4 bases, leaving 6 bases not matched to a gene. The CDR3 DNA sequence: TGCGCCAGCAGCCAATCACAGGGGGTGGGCTATGGCTACACCTTC. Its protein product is CASSQSQGVGYGYTF.

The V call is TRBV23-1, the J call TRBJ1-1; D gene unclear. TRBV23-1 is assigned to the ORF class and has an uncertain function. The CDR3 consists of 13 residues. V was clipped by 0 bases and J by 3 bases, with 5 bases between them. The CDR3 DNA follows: TGCGCCAGCAGTCAATCTAGGGACACTGAAGCTTTCTTT. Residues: CASSQSRDTEAFF.

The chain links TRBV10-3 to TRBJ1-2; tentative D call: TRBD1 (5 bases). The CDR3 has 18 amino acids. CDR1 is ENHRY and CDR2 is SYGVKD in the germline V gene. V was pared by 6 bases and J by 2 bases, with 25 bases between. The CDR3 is CAIRGGRQGNLGNYGYTF. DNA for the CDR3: TGTGCCATCAGGGGGGGACGGCAGGGAAACTTAGGAAACTATGGCTACACCTTC.

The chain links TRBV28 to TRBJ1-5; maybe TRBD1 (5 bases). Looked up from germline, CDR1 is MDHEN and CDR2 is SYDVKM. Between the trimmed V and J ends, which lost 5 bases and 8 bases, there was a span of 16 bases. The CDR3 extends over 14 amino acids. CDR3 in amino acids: CASSPGGALKPQHF. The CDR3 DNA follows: TGTGCCAGCAGTCCCGGTGGGGCGCTGAAGCCCCAGCATTTT.

CDR3 DNA sequence: TGTGCCAGCAGCGTAGGACAGGGTGAGACCGAGCAGTACTTC. It specifies CASSVGQGETEQYF. J is TRBJ2-7 and V is TRBV9, with 7 bases that match TRBD1. The V gene's germline CDR1 is SGDLS and CDR2 YYNGEE. The CDR3 consists of 14 residues. The V segment lost 0 bases and the J segment 6 bases; nucleotides outside the gene matches: 6.

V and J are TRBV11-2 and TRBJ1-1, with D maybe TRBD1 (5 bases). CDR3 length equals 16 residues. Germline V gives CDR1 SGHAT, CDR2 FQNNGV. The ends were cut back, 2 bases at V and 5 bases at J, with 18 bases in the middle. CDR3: CASSLWSGGDRTEAFF. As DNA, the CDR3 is TGTGCCAGCAGCTTATGGTCCGGAGGGGATCGGACTGAAGCTTTCTTT.

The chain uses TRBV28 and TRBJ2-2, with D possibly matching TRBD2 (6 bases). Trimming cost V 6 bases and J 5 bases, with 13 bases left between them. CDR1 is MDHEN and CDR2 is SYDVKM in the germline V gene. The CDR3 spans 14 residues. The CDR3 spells CASRKTSWTGELFF. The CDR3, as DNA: TGTGCCAGCAGAAAGACTAGTTGGACCGGGGAGCTGTTTTTT.

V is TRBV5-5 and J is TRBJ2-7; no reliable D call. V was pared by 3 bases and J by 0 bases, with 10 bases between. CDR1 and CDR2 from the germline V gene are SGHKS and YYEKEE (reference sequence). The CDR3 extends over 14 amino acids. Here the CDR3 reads CASSYTSSSYEQYF. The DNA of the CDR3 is TGTGCCAGCAGCTACACGAGTAGCTCCTACGAGCAGTACTTC.

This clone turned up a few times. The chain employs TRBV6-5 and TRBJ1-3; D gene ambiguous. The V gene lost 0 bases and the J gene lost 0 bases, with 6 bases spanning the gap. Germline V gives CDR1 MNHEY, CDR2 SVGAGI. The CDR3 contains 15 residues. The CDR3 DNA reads TGTGCCAGCAGTTACTCGATTTCCTCTGGAAACACCATATATTTT. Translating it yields CASSYSISSGNTIYF.

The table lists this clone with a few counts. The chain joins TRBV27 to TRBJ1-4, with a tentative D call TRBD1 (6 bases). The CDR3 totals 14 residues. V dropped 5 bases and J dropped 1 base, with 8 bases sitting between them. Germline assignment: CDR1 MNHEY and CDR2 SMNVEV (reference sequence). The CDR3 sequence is CASSRRGTNEKLFF. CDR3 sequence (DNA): TGTGCCAGCAGTCGCAGGGGAACTAATGAAAAACTGTTTTTT.

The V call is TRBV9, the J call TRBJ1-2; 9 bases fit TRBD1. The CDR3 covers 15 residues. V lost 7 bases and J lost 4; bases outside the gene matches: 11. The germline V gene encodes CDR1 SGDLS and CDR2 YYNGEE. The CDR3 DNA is TGTGCCAGCGCCGGGGACAGGGTAAATAGCTATGGCTACACCTTC. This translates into CASAGDRVNSYGYTF.

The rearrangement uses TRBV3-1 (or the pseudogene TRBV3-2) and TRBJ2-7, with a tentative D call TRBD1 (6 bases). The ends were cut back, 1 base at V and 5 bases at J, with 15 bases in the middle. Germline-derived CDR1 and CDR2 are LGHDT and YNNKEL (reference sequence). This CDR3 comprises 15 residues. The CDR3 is CASSQASGARDEQYF. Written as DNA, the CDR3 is TGTGCCAGCAGCCAAGCCTCAGGGGCGAGGGACGAGCAGTACTTC.

CDR3: CASSEEWTRGNTIYF. In nucleotides, the CDR3 is TGTGCCAGCAGTGAGGAGTGGACGCGCGGAAACACCATATATTTT. The V and J genes are TRBV2 and TRBJ1-3; D is ambiguous. The germline V and J ends were trimmed by 3 bases and 4 bases, with 13 bases remaining between them. This CDR3 spans 15 amino acids. In germline, CDR1 is SNHLY, CDR2 FYNNEI.